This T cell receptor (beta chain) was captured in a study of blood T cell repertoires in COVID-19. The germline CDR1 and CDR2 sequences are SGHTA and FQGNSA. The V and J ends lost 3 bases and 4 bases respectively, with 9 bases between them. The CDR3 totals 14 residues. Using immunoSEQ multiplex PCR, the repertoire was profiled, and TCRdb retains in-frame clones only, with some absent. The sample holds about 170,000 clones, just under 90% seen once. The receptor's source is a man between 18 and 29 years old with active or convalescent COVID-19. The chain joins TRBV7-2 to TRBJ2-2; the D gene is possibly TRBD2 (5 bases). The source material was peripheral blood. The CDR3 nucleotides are TGTGCCAGCAGCTTCGGACTCCCCACCGGGGAGCTGTTTTTT. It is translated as CASSFGLPTGELFF.